The 22 T cell receptor beta chains listed next were all sequenced from one sample in a study of cytomegalovirus exposure and HLA in healthy donors. It was with 60 Vbeta and 13 Jbeta primers that the PCR ran. Clones were sequenced by immunoSEQ multiplex PCR, and TCRdb holds only the in-frame ones, with some missing. The sample lists 90,000 or so clones; about four fifths were seen once. Sequencing was done on a sample of PBMCs. These receptors originate from a man aged 45-60 years in good health and CMV-seropositive.

V gene TRBV2 combines with J gene TRBJ2-2, with TRBD2 matching 13 bases. The V gene's germline CDR1 is SNHLY and CDR2 FYNNEI. The CDR3 extends over 19 amino acids. The trim removed 6 bases at V and 3 bases at J, leaving 13 bases unmatched. The CDR3 here is CASRALSGLAGAYTGELFF. In DNA, the CDR3 is TGTGCCAGCAGGGCCCTCTCAGGACTAGCGGGAGCCTACACCGGGGAGCTGTTTTTT.

The genes are TRBV2 and TRBJ1-1, with D possibly matching TRBD1 (6 bases). Germline CDR1 and CDR2: SNHLY and FYNNEI. CDR3 length: 13 residues. Trimming took off 1 base at V and 8 bases at J, with 11 bases between the two ends. The CDR3 nucleotides read TGTGCCAGCAGTGAAGAGGCAGGACAGGAAGCTTTCTTT. Protein sequence: CASSEEAGQEAFF. The variable domain in full, completed from reference TRBV2 and TRBJ1-1, reads EPEVTQTPSHQVTQMGQEVILRCVPISNHLYFYWYRQILGQKVEFLVSFYNNEISEKSEIFDDQFSVERPDGSNFTLKIRSTKLEDSAMYFCASSEEAGQEAFFGQGTRLTVV.

This sequence joins TRBV27 and TRBJ2-1; TRBD1 is a possible D gene (5 bases). The CDR3 covers 13 residues. Germline CDR1 reads MNHEY; CDR2 reads SMNVEV (reference sequence). Trimming removed 2 bases at V and 9 bases at J, with 11 bases between. In DNA form, the CDR3 reads TGTGCCAGCAGTTTAGACCAGGGTCCTGAGCAGTTCTTC. As protein: CASSLDQGPEQFF.

This sequence joins TRBV6-1 and TRBJ1-5; TRBD1 matches at 7 bases. The CDR3 is 15 residues long. After removal of 6 bases from V and 2 bases from J, the junction contained 7 bases not matched to a gene. CDR1 is MNHNS and CDR2 is SASEGT in the germline V gene. Written as DNA, the CDR3 is TGTGCCAGCAGAAGGACAGGAGAGGGCAATCAGCCCCAGCATTTT. The encoded protein is CASRRTGEGNQPQHF.

This chain uses TRBV4-2 with TRBJ1-2, with 7 bases that match TRBD1. The CDR3 runs 15 residues. V was pared by 3 bases and J by 1 base, with 5 bases of the junction left unmatched. Per the germline V gene, CDR1 is LGHNA and CDR2 is YNFKEQ. In nucleotides, the CDR3 is TGTGCCAGCAGCCACGGGACAGCCCATAACTATGGCTACACCTTC. The encoded protein is CASSHGTAHNYGYTF.

The chain carries TRBV7-2 and TRBJ2-7; D unclear. V lost 1 base and J lost 2, with 6 bases in between. CDR1 and CDR2 (germline): SGHTA, FQGNSA. The CDR3 spans 13 residues. The CDR3 bases are TGTGCCAGCAGCTTAGTCCTTACCTACGAGCAGTACTTC. Translating it yields CASSLVLTYEQYF.

This chain joins TRBV14 and TRBJ2-3, with 7 bases lining up with TRBD2. Germline V gene data show CDR1 as SGHDN and CDR2 as FVKESK. The CDR3 runs 15 residues. Unmatched junction bases numbered 5, after V lost 1 base and J lost 4 bases. CDR3 nucleotide sequence: TGTGCCAGCAGCCAAGGCGGACTAGGCGCAGATACGCAGTATTTT. Encoded protein: CASSQGGLGADTQYF.

The chain carries TRBV30 and TRBJ2-3, with 12 bases fitting TRBD2. Germline V gene lookup returns CDR1 GTSNPN and CDR2 SVGIG (reference sequence). V was pared by 2 bases and J by 6 bases, with 9 bases of the junction left unmatched. CDR3 size: 16 residues. CDR3 residues: CAWSTQLAGGSDTQYF. The CDR3 DNA is TGTGCCTGGAGTACACAGCTAGCGGGAGGGTCCGATACGCAGTATTTT.

Comments on this clone: One end of the junction varies from germline; a read error may be responsible. V and J are TRBV7-9 and TRBJ2-1; perhaps TRBD2 as D (6 bases). The CDR3 loop spans 14 amino acids. Germline CDR1 is SEHNR and CDR2 is FQNEAQ (reference sequence). CDR3 amino acids: CSSSLPPRRDGQFF. CDR3 in DNA: TGTTCCAGCAGCTTACCTCCGAGGAGGGACGGGCAGTTCTTC.

J is TRBJ1-5 and V is TRBV6-1; 9 positions agree with TRBD1. The junction had 5 bases not matched to a gene; V was cut back by 6 bases and J by 2 bases. CDR3 length: 15 residues. The germline gives CDR1 MNHNS, CDR2 SASEGT. The CDR3 DNA reads as TGTGCCAGCAGCCTACGACAGGGGGGCAATCAGCCCCAGCATTTT. It specifies CASSLRQGGNQPQHF.

V gene TRBV30 combines with J gene TRBJ1-1, with D perhaps matching TRBD1 (6 bases). The CDR3 runs to 11 residues. Germline CDR1 GTSNPN, CDR2 SVGIG (reference sequence). Trimming stripped 4 bases from V and 4 bases from J, with 7 bases between. This CDR3 is CAWNRATEAFF. The DNA for the CDR3 is TGTGCCTGGAACAGGGCCACTGAAGCTTTCTTT.

This clone was seen once. This rearrangement joins TRBV7-9 to TRBJ2-7; TRBD1 agrees at 9 bases. Unmatched junction bases numbered 5, after V lost 1 base and J lost 7 bases. The CDR3 has 14 residues. Germline CDR1 is SEHNR and CDR2 is FQNEAQ (reference sequence). The CDR3 DNA reads as TGTGCCAGCAGCTTAGAAGGGACAGGGAGAGAGCAGTACTTC. This translates into CASSLEGTGREQYF.

This chain uses TRBV6-1 with TRBJ1-6, with 11 positions matching TRBD1. V shed 4 bases and J 6 bases; nucleotides not matched to a gene: 5. CDR1 MNHNS and CDR2 SASEGT come from the germline V gene. The CDR3 runs to 16 residues. The CDR3 DNA sequence: TGTGCCAGCAGTGGCCCCGGGACAGGGGGTAATTCACCCCTCCACTTT. Amino acids: CASSGPGTGGNSPLHF.

This chain links TRBV11-2 with TRBJ2-3; no firm D call. This CDR3 has 14 amino acids. CDR1 and CDR2 from the germline V gene are SGHAT and FQNNGV. The V gene lost 0 bases and the J gene lost 5 bases, with 9 bases spanning the gap. The CDR3 DNA sequence: TGTGCCAGCAGCTTAGATTGGTTCGGAGATACGCAGTATTTT. Translated, it gives CASSLDWFGDTQYF.

The rearrangement uses TRBV19 and TRBJ1-5, with TRBD1 matching over 7 bases. This CDR3 has 16 amino acids. In germline, CDR1 is LNHDA, CDR2 SQIVND (reference sequence). The V and J ends lost 1 base and 3 bases, in that order; junction bases with no gene match: 6. CDR3 protein: CASSIVHDRANQPQHF. CDR3 DNA sequence: TGTGCCAGTAGTATAGTTCACGACAGGGCCAATCAGCCCCAGCATTTT.

The chain links TRBV7-6 to TRBJ2-1, with TRBD2 as a possible D gene (6 bases). The CDR3 is 16 residues long. CDR1 is SGHVS, CDR2 FNYEAQ, per germline. The V gene lost 5 bases and the J gene lost 0 bases, with 14 bases spanning the gap. The CDR3, as DNA: TGTGCCAGCAGCCCCTTTAGCGGTAACTCCTACAATGAGCAGTTCTTC. Translating it yields CASSPFSGNSYNEQFF.

This sequence joins TRBV12-5 and TRBJ2-2, with 15 bases matching TRBD2. The J segment lost 4 bases and the V segment lost 5 bases, leaving 14 bases of the junction unmatched. Germline CDR1 LGHNT, CDR2 FRNRAP. The CDR3 extends over 20 amino acids. CDR3 residues: CASGPPGLAGGIAFTGELFF. The CDR3 nucleotides read TGTGCTAGTGGTCCTCCGGGACTAGCGGGAGGAATCGCGTTCACCGGGGAGCTGTTTTTT.

The V and J genes are TRBV19 and TRBJ1-1; 7 bases map to TRBD1. Trimming at V came to 3 bases and at J to 2 bases, leaving 3 bases not matched to a gene. This CDR3 is built from 14 residues. Germline CDR1 reads LNHDA; CDR2 reads SQIVND (reference sequence). This CDR3 is CASSIRTGNTEAFF. In DNA form, the CDR3 reads TGTGCCAGTAGTATTAGGACAGGTAACACTGAAGCTTTCTTT.

V usage is TRBV7-9 and J usage is TRBJ2-3, with D maybe TRBD2 (6 bases). The germline V and J ends were trimmed by 3 bases and 2 bases, with 12 bases remaining between them. This CDR3 is 15 amino acids long. Germline loops: CDR1 SEHNR, CDR2 FQNEAQ (reference sequence). CDR3 region: CASSFQRAFTDTQYF. For the CDR3, the DNA is TGTGCCAGCAGCTTCCAGCGGGCATTCACAGATACGCAGTATTTT.

The chain recombines TRBV5-5 with TRBJ2-5; D is uncertain. The V and J ends lost 0 bases and 7 bases respectively, with 4 bases between them. Germline V lookup: CDR1 SGHKS, CDR2 YYEKEE (reference sequence). The CDR3 totals 11 residues. CDR3 region: CASSLERTQYF. CDR3 nucleotides: TGTGCCAGCAGCTTGGAGAGGACCCAGTACTTC. The full variable domain, rest sourced from reference TRBV5-5 and TRBJ2-5, is DAGVTQSPTHLIKTRGQQVTLRCSPISGHKSVSWYQQVLGQGPQFIFQYYEKEERGRGNFPDRFSARQFPNYSSELNVNALLLGDSALYLCASSLERTQYFGPGTRLLVL.

This clone came up many times. V is TRBV7-8 and J is TRBJ2-1; 11 bases agree with TRBD2. The V segment lost 4 bases and the J segment 6 bases; nucleotides outside the gene matches: 8. The CDR3 runs to 16 residues. Per germline, CDR1 SGHVS and CDR2 FQNEAQ. CDR3 sequence (DNA): TGTGCCAGCAGCTCGGGGCGGGGACTAGCGGTCAATGAGCAGTTCTTC. The encoded protein is CASSSGRGLAVNEQFF.

This clone was counted a few times. The J gene is TRBJ2-7, the V gene TRBV9, with D perhaps matching TRBD1 (5 bases). V gave up 4 bases and J gave up 4 bases, with 15 bases separating them. The CDR3 sequence is 14 residues long. Germline V CDR1 and CDR2: SGDLS, YYNGEE. The CDR3 coding sequence is TGTGCCAGCAGCCCGTCGCGAGACAGTTACGAGCAGTACTTC. Translated, it gives CASSPSRDSYEQYF.